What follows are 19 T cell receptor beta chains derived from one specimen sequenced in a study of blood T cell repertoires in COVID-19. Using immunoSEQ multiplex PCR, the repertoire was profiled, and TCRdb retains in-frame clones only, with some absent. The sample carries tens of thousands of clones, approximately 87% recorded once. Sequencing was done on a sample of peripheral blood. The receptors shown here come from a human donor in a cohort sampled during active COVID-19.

CDR3 nucleotide sequence: TGTGCCAGCAGTGAAGAAGGGACAGGGGGATGGTATGGCTACACCTTC. Translating gives CASSEEGTGGWYGYTF. The chain joins TRBV6-1 to TRBJ1-2; 11 nucleotides line up with TRBD1. V trimming: 1 base; J trimming: 5 bases; junction bases outside the gene matches: 6. Germline V lookup: CDR1 MNHNS, CDR2 SASEGT. The CDR3 sequence is 16 residues long.

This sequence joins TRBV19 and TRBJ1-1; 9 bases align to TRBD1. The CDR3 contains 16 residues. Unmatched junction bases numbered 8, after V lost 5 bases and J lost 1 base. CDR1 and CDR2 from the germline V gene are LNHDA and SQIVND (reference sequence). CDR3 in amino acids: CASSFPRDRANTEAFF. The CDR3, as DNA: TGTGCCAGTAGTTTTCCCCGGGACAGGGCGAACACTGAAGCTTTCTTT.

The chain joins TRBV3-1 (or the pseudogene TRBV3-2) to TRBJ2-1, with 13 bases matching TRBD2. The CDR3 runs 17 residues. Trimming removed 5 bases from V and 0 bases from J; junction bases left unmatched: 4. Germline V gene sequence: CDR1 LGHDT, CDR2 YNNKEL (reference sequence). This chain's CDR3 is CASSSGLAGASYNEQFF. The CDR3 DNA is TGTGCCAGCAGCTCCGGACTAGCGGGGGCCTCCTACAATGAGCAGTTCTTC.

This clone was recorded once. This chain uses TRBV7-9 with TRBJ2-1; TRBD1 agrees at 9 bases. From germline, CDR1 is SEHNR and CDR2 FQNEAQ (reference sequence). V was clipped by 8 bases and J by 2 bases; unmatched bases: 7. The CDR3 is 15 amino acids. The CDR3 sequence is CASLYRDRAYNEQFF. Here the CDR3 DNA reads TGTGCCAGCTTATACCGGGACAGGGCCTACAATGAGCAGTTCTTC.

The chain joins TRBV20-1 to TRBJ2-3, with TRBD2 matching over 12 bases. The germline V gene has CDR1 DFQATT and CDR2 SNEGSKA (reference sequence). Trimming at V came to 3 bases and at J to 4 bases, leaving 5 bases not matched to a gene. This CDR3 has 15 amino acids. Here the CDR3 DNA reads TGCAGTGCTAGTCAGACTAGCGGGGGTGCAGATACGCAGTATTTT. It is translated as CSASQTSGGADTQYF.

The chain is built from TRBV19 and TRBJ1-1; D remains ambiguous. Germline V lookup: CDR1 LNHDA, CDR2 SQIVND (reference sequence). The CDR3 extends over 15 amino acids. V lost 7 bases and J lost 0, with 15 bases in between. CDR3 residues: CASNNSPLMNTEAFF. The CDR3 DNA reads TGTGCCAGTAATAACAGTCCCCTCATGAACACTGAAGCTTTCTTT.

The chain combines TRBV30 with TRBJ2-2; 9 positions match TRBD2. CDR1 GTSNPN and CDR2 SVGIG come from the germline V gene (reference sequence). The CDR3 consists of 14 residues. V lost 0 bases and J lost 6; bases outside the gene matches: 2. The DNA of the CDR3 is TGTGCCTGGAGTGTGCTAGCGGGGCCCGGGGAGCTGTTTTTT. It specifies CAWSVLAGPGELFF.

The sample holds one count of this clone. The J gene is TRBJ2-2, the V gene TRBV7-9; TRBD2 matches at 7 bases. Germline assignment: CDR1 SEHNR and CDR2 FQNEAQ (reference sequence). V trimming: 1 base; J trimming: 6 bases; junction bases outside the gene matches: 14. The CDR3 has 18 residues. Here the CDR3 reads CASSLGPASGDGAGELFF. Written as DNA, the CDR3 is TGTGCCAGCAGCTTAGGTCCCGCTAGCGGAGATGGGGCCGGGGAGCTGTTTTTT.

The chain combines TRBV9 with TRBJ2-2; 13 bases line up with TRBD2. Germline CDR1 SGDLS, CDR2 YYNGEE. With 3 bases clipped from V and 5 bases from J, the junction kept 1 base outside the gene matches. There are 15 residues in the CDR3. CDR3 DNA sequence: TGTGCCAGCAGCGAGACTAGCGGGGGGACCGGGGAGCTGTTTTTT. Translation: CASSETSGGTGELFF.

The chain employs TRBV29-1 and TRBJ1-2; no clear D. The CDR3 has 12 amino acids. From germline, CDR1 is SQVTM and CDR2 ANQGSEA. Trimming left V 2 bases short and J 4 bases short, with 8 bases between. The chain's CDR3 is CSVERRSYGYTF. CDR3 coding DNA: TGCAGCGTTGAACGTCGGAGCTATGGCTACACCTTC.

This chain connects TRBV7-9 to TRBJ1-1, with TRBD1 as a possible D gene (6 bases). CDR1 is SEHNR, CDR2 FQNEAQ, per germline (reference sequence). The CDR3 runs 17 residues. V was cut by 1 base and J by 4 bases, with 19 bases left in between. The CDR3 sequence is CASSLGGNRAFGTEAFF. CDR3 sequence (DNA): TGTGCCAGCAGCTTAGGGGGGAACAGGGCCTTTGGCACTGAAGCTTTCTTT. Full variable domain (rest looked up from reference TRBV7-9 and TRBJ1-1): DTGVSQNPRHKITKRGQNVTFRCDPISEHNRLYWYRQTLGQGPEFLTYFQNEAQLEKSRLLSDRFSAERPKGSFSTLEIQRTEQGDSAMYLCASSLGGNRAFGTEAFFGQGTRLTVV.

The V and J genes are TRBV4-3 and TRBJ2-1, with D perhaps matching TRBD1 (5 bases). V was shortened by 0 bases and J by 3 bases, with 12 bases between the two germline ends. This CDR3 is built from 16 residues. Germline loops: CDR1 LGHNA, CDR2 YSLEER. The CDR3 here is CASSQDLGQNYNEQFF. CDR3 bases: TGCGCCAGCAGCCAAGATCTGGGGCAGAACTACAATGAGCAGTTCTTC.

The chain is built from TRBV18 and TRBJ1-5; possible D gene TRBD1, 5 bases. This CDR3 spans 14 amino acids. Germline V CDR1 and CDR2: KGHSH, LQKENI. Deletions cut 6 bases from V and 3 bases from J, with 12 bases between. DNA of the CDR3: TGTGCCAGCTCGGAACAGGAGCTCAATCAGCCCCAGCATTTT. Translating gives CASSEQELNQPQHF. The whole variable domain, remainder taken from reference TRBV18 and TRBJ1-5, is NAGVMQNPRHLVRRRGQEARLRCSPMKGHSHVYWYRQLPEEGLKFMVYLQKENIIDESGMPKERFSAEFPKEGPSILRIQQVVRGDSAAYFCASSEQELNQPQHFGDGTRLSIL.

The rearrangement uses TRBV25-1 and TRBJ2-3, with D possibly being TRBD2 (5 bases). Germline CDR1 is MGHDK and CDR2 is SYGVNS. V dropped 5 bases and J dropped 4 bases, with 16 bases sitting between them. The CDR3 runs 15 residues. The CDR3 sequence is CASSMEAFLPDTQYF. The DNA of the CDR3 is TGTGCCAGCAGTATGGAGGCCTTTTTGCCAGATACGCAGTATTTT.

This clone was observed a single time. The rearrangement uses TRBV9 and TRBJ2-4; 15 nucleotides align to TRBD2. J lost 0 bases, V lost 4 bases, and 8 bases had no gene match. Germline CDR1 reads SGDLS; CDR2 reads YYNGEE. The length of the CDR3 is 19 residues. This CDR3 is CASSSEGTSGGTAKNIQYF. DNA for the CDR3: TGTGCCAGCAGCTCGGAGGGGACTAGCGGGGGGACAGCCAAAAACATTCAGTACTTC.

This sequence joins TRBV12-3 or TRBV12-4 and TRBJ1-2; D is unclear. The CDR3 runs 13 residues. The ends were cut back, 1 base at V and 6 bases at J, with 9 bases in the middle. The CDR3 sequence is CASSLGPYNGYTF. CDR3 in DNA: TGTGCCAGCAGTTTAGGGCCATATAATGGCTACACCTTC.

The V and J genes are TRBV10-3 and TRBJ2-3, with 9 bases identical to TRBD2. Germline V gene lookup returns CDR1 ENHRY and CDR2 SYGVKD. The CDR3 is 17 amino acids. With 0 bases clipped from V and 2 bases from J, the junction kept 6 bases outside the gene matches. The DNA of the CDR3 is TGTGCCATCAGTGAGTCGGGTAGCGGGGGTTACACAGATACGCAGTATTTT. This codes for CAISESGSGGYTDTQYF.

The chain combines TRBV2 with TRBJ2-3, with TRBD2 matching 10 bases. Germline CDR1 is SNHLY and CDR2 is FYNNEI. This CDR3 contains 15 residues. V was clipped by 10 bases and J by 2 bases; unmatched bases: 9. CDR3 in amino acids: CATFPLAGATDTQYF. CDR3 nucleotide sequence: TGTGCCACCTTCCCCCTAGCGGGGGCCACAGATACGCAGTATTTT.

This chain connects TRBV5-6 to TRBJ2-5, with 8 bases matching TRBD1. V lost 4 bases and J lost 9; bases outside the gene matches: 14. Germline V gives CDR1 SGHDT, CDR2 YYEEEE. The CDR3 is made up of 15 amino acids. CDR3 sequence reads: CASSTGTGAFMAQYF. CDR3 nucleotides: TGTGCCAGCAGCACCGGGACAGGCGCCTTCATGGCCCAGTACTTC. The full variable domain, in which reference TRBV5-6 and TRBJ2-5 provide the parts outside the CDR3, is DAGVTQSPTHLIKTRGQQVTLRCSPKSGHDTVSWYQQALGQGPQFIFQYYEEEERQRGNFPDRFSGHQFPNYSSELNVNALLLGDSALYLCASSTGTGAFMAQYFGPGTRLLVL.